This T cell receptor (beta chain) was found in a study of Ad26.COV2.S vaccination and SARS-CoV-2 variants. At the level of the study: Donor participated within the Ad26.COV2.S arm of the COV1001 trial. Ad26.COV2.S shots went into the muscle once or twice, 56 days apart. Findings of the study overall: Vaccinees and placebo recipients showed similar non-spike TCR breadth. Estimates derived from TCR breadth and depth analyses may have underestimated total T cell responses.

The data were produced by immunoSEQ multiplex PCR, yet TCRdb's version contains in-frame clones alone and is incomplete. This sample carries about 350,000 clones, about 87% of them seen once, and the ten largest clones take 6.4%. Treatment reported: roughly 19 received Ad26.COV2.S at low or high dose, single or two shots; roughly five received placebo; per-sample allocation not given. On day 63 after the first injection, vaccine and placebo recipients gave samples. This CDR3 has 15 residues. Germline values: CDR1 SEHNR, CDR2 FQNEAQ (reference sequence). The germline V and J ends were trimmed by 1 base and 3 bases, with 11 bases remaining between them. For this clone: Its antigen is still unknown.

The chain is built from TRBV7-9 and TRBJ2-3; weak D call: TRBD1 (5 bases). The clonotype comes from a person between 18 and 60 years old who received the Ad26.COV2.S COVID-19 vaccine or a placebo. The starting material was peripheral blood, obtained in a trial of Ad26.COV2.S vaccine versus placebo. CDR3 sequence reads: CASSLGVRVTDTQYF. DNA of the CDR3: TGTGCCAGCAGCTTAGGGGTCAGGGTAACAGATACGCAGTATTTT.